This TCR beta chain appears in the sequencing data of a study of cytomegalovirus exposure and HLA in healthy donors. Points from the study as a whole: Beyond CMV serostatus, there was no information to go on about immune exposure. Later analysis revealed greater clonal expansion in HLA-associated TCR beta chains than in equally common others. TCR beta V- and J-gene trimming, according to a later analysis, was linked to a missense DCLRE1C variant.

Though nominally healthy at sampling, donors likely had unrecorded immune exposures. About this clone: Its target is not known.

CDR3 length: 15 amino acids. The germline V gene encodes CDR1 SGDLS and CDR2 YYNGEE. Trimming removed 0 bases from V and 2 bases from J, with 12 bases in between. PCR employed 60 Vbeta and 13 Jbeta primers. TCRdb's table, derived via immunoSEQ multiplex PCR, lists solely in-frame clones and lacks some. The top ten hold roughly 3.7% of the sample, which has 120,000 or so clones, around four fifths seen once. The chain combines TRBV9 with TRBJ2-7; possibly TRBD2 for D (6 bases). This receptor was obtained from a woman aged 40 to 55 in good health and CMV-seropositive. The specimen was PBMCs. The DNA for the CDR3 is TGTGCCAGCAGCGTAGATGGGACTGTAACCTACGAGCAGTACTTC. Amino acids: CASSVDGTVTYEQYF.